Below are 28 T cell receptor beta chains sequenced from a single sample in a study of T cell changes during pregnancy in multiple sclerosis. The repertoire was sequenced with immunoSEQ multiplex PCR; TCRdb's copy has only in-frame clones and lacks some. The sample yields about 8,500 clones, around 90% seen once. The source material was CD8+ T cells from peripheral blood mononuclear cells, sampled in the first trimester of pregnancy. Source of these receptors: a female donor in good health, enrolled as a control in a pregnancy study.

This chain uses TRBV6-6 with TRBJ2-7; 9 bases agree with TRBD1. Germline V gene sequence: CDR1 MNHNY, CDR2 SVGAGI (reference sequence). The CDR3 is made up of 14 amino acids. V shed 4 bases and J 5 bases; nucleotides not matched to a gene: 6. The CDR3 coding sequence is TGTGCCAGCAGTTCGGGACAGGGTTCGCACGAGCAGTACTTC. As protein: CASSSGQGSHEQYF.

The rearrangement uses TRBV19 and TRBJ2-7, with 7 positions matching TRBD1. The germline gives CDR1 LNHDA, CDR2 SQIVND (reference sequence). Germline trimming cut 6 bases from V and 1 base from J; bases unmatched to any gene: 9. The CDR3 consists of 15 residues. CDR3 DNA sequence: TGTGCCAGTAGAGCCCGGGACAGCCCGTCCTACGAGCAGTACTTC. Its translation: CASRARDSPSYEQYF.

This clone was seen once. This sequence joins TRBV6-9 and TRBJ2-1; 8 bases agree with TRBD1. The CDR3 loop spans 15 amino acids. V dropped 6 bases and J dropped 5; count of bases not matched to a gene: 9. Germline-derived CDR1 and CDR2 are MNHGY and SVAAGI. In DNA form, the CDR3 reads TGTGCCAGCAGGCGACAGGGGTTCCGGGACAATGAGCAGTTCTTC. Amino acid sequence: CASRRQGFRDNEQFF.

The chain joins TRBV28 to TRBJ2-3; 9 positions match TRBD2. CDR1 is MDHEN and CDR2 is SYDVKM in the germline V gene. The CDR3 loop spans 16 amino acids. J lost 6 bases, V lost 2 bases, and 9 bases had no gene match. The DNA of the CDR3 is TGTGCCAGCAGTTTAGCGACTAGCGGCATAAGTGATACGCAGTATTTT. Translation gives CASSLATSGISDTQYF.

The chain uses TRBV6-1 and TRBJ2-5; 7 nucleotides agree with TRBD2. Unmatched junction bases numbered 10, after V lost 2 bases and J lost 4 bases. This CDR3 comprises 16 residues. Germline CDR1 and CDR2: MNHNS and SASEGT. CDR3 DNA: TGTGCCAGCAGTGAACTGGGCGGGGGAGGAGGAGAGACCCAGTACTTC. Its protein is CASSELGGGGGETQYF.

The chain has TRBV7-8 and TRBJ2-7; D may be TRBD2 (6 bases). From germline, CDR1 is SGHVS and CDR2 FQNEAQ. Trimming cost V 1 base and J 3 bases, with 10 bases left between them. The CDR3 covers 14 residues. Here the CDR3 DNA reads TGTGCCAGCAGCTTAGGGTCCGGGGGCTACGAGCAGTACTTC. Encoded protein: CASSLGSGGYEQYF.

This clone is a singleton in its sample. This chain joins TRBV7-2 and TRBJ2-5; 8 nucleotides line up with TRBD1. Losses at the gene ends were 1 base for V and 6 bases for J; bases not matched to a gene: 4. Germline CDR1 SGHTA, CDR2 FQGNSA. The CDR3 is 14 residues long. CDR3 loop: CASSLDGQGKTQYF. Here the CDR3 DNA reads TGTGCCAGCAGCTTAGATGGACAGGGAAAGACCCAGTACTTC. The variable domain in full, completed from reference TRBV7-2 and TRBJ2-5, reads GAGVSQSPSNKVTEKGKDVELRCDPISGHTALYWYRQSLGQGLEFLIYFQGNSAPDKSGLPSDRFSAERTGGSVSTLTIQRTQQEDSAVYLCASSLDGQGKTQYFGPGTRLLVL.

The sample holds one count of this clone. The V gene is TRBV6-4, the J gene TRBJ2-5; 8 bases line up with TRBD2. Trimming at V came to 2 bases and at J to 5 bases, leaving 10 bases not matched to a gene. The CDR3 length is 16 residues. Germline V gene lookup returns CDR1 MRHNA and CDR2 SNTAGT. CDR3 bases: TGTGCCAGCAGTGACCCCCGAATTAGCGGGGAGGAGACCCAGTACTTC. Translating it yields CASSDPRISGEETQYF.

J is TRBJ2-2 and V is TRBV5-5, with D tentatively TRBD2 (6 bases). CDR3 length: 13 amino acids. Per the germline V gene, CDR1 is SGHKS and CDR2 is YYEKEE (reference sequence). Between the trimmed V and J ends, which lost 2 bases and 5 bases, there was a span of 7 bases. The CDR3 region has the DNA TGTGCCAGCAGCTTTGGGGGGACCGGGGAGCTGTTTTTT. Its protein is CASSFGGTGELFF.

The V call is TRBV19, the J call TRBJ2-1, with D hard to call. V lost 1 base and J 0 bases, leaving 4 bases between the germline ends. The CDR3 has 14 amino acids. Germline V lookup: CDR1 LNHDA, CDR2 SQIVND (reference sequence). Written as DNA, the CDR3 is TGTGCCAGTAGTATAGCGAGCTCCTACAATGAGCAGTTCTTC. It is translated as CASSIASSYNEQFF.

This sequence joins TRBV15 and TRBJ2-2; 11 bases agree with TRBD1. Trimming at V came to 5 bases and at J to 3 bases, leaving 2 bases not matched to a gene. The CDR3 has 15 residues. Germline V lookup: CDR1 LNHNV, CDR2 YYDKDF (reference sequence). CDR3 DNA: TGTGCCACCAGCGTGGGACAGGGGGACACCGGGGAGCTGTTTTTT. Translating it yields CATSVGQGDTGELFF.

The chain couples TRBV29-1 to TRBJ2-1, with TRBD1 matching over 9 bases. The CDR3 spans 14 residues. Germline V gene data show CDR1 as SQVTM and CDR2 as ANQGSEA. V shed 7 bases, J shed 4 bases, and the junction held 8 bases outside the gene matches. In DNA form, the CDR3 reads TGCAGCGCTGACGGGACAGGGACGTACAATGAGCAGTTCTTC. Protein: CSADGTGTYNEQFF.

The chain employs TRBV10-1 and TRBJ2-7; 9 nucleotides line up with TRBD1. After removal of 8 bases from V and 1 base from J, the junction contained 3 bases not matched to a gene. The CDR3 is 13 amino acids. From germline, CDR1 is WNHNN and CDR2 SYGVQD (reference sequence). This CDR3 reads CASSGTGSYEQYF. CDR3 in DNA: TGCGCCAGCTCCGGGACAGGGTCCTACGAGCAGTACTTC.

J is TRBJ2-7 and V is TRBV7-9; the D gene is possibly TRBD1 (6 bases). The CDR3 totals 14 residues. Germline assignment: CDR1 SEHNR and CDR2 FQNEAQ (reference sequence). V lost 1 base and J lost 3, with 10 bases in between. The CDR3 spells CASSLVGQYYEQYF. The CDR3 DNA follows: TGTGCCAGCAGCTTAGTAGGACAGTACTACGAGCAGTACTTC.

The chain uses TRBV13 and TRBJ2-1, with D possibly being TRBD1 (6 bases). V was trimmed by 5 bases and J by 5 bases, leaving 16 bases between them. The CDR3 totals 15 residues. From germline, CDR1 is PRHDT and CDR2 FYEKMQ (reference sequence). The CDR3 sequence: CASSPTTGMNNEQFF. The CDR3 DNA reads TGTGCCAGCAGCCCCACGACAGGAATGAACAATGAGCAGTTCTTC.

A single count supports this clone. The chain's CDR3 is CASSLHLGQPQHF. The CDR3 nucleotides are TGTGCCAGCAGTTTACACCTAGGTCAGCCCCAGCATTTT. The chain couples TRBV27 to TRBJ1-5, with D unresolved. CDR3 length: 13 amino acids. The germline V gene has CDR1 MNHEY and CDR2 SMNVEV (reference sequence). V lost 2 bases and J lost 6, with 8 bases in between.

The rearrangement links TRBV5-1 to TRBJ2-3; a possible D gene is TRBD2 (6 bases). The CDR3 loop spans 17 amino acids. Germline CDR1 and CDR2: SGHRS and YFSETQ. Deletions cut 0 bases from V and 2 bases from J, with 16 bases between. CDR3 DNA sequence: TGCGCCAGCAGCTTGGAGGGCACCGTAGCGGCCACAGATACGCAGTATTTT. Its protein product is CASSLEGTVAATDTQYF. Full variable domain (rest looked up from reference TRBV5-1 and TRBJ2-3): KAGVTQTPRYLIKTRGQQVTLSCSPISGHRSVSWYQQTPGQGLQFLFEYFSETQRNKGNFPGRFSGRQFSNSRSEMNVSTLELGDSALYLCASSLEGTVAATDTQYFGPGTRLTVL.

The rearrangement links TRBV18 to TRBJ2-7; 9 nucleotides agree with TRBD1. V lost 6 bases, J lost 2 bases, and 20 bases stayed unmatched. Looked up from germline, CDR1 is KGHSH and CDR2 is LQKENI. This CDR3 spans 19 amino acids. The CDR3: CASSRARQGGPFWAYEQYF. CDR3 coding DNA: TGTGCCAGCTCCCGAGCCCGACAGGGGGGCCCCTTTTGGGCCTACGAGCAGTACTTC.

CDR3 DNA: TGTGCCAGCGGGACAGTCTCTGGAAACACCATATATTTT. This translates into CASGTVSGNTIYF. The J gene is TRBJ1-3, the V gene TRBV27, with 7 bases lining up with TRBD1. The J segment lost 0 bases and the V segment lost 8 bases, leaving 1 base of the junction unmatched. The CDR3 contains 13 residues. Germline lookup yields CDR1 MNHEY and CDR2 SMNVEV (reference sequence).

This sequence joins TRBV13 and TRBJ2-3; 10 bases are shared with TRBD2. Losses at the gene ends were 4 bases for V and 5 bases for J; bases not matched to a gene: 9. This CDR3 has 16 amino acids. Germline CDR1 and CDR2: PRHDT and FYEKMQ (reference sequence). The CDR3: CASSSTSSGRRDTQYF. The CDR3 region has the DNA TGTGCCAGCAGCTCCACCTCTAGCGGGAGAAGAGATACGCAGTATTTT.

V gene TRBV6-5 combines with J gene TRBJ1-1, with 7 bases lining up with TRBD1. V was pared by 6 bases and J by 0 bases, with 7 bases of the junction left unmatched. Germline V gene lookup returns CDR1 MNHEY and CDR2 SVGAGI. This CDR3 is built from 15 residues. The CDR3 nucleotides read TGTGCCAGCAGCCTAACAGGGGTCATGAACACTGAAGCTTTCTTT. It is translated as CASSLTGVMNTEAFF.

The V gene is TRBV6-4, the J gene TRBJ2-3, with TRBD2 identical over 12 bases. Germline loops: CDR1 MRHNA, CDR2 SNTAGT. CDR3 size: 15 residues. The V segment lost 6 bases and the J segment 3 bases; nucleotides outside the gene matches: 4. The CDR3 DNA reads as TGTGCCAGCAGAGCAACTAGCGGGGGGACAGATACGCAGTATTTT. Protein product: CASRATSGGTDTQYF.

This sequence joins TRBV27 and TRBJ2-7; tentatively, D is TRBD1 (6 bases). CDR1 is MNHEY and CDR2 is SMNVEV in the germline V gene (reference sequence). The V end lost 6 bases, the J end lost 3 bases, and 15 bases lay between the germline ends. The CDR3 extends over 14 amino acids. CDR3 sequence: CASSPGHQLYEQYF. In DNA form, the CDR3 reads TGTGCCAGCAGCCCGGGACACCAACTCTACGAGCAGTACTTC.

The V and J genes are TRBV7-9 and TRBJ1-2, with TRBD1 matching 8 bases. The CDR3 is 13 amino acids. CDR1 and CDR2 (germline): SEHNR, FQNEAQ (reference sequence). The junction had 5 bases not matched to a gene; V was cut back by 5 bases and J by 6 bases. The CDR3 coding sequence is TGTGCCAGCAGCCTCGGGACAGGTGATGGCTACACCTTC. Amino acids: CASSLGTGDGYTF.

The rearrangement uses TRBV7-2 and TRBJ2-2; D is perhaps TRBD1 (6 bases). This CDR3 is built from 16 residues. V was clipped by 2 bases and J by 3 bases, with 13 bases between them. CDR1 SGHTA and CDR2 FQGNSA come from the germline V gene. In nucleotides, the CDR3 is TGTGCCAGCAGCTTATTGGGGGCGCGGGACACCGGGGAGCTGTTTTTT. Its translation: CASSLLGARDTGELFF.

This sequence joins TRBV6-1 and TRBJ2-3; 9 bases fit TRBD2. The CDR3 is 15 residues long. The germline CDR1 and CDR2 sequences are MNHNS and SASEGT. The ends lost 6 bases at V and 2 bases at J; junction bases unmatched: 6. The chain's CDR3 is CASSRLAGTTDTQYF. CDR3 nucleotides: TGTGCCAGCAGCCGCCTAGCGGGGACCACAGATACGCAGTATTTT.

The gene calls are TRBV13 and TRBJ2-7; 8 nucleotides line up with TRBD2. Germline V gene sequence: CDR1 PRHDT, CDR2 FYEKMQ (reference sequence). Germline trimming cut 4 bases from V and 2 bases from J; bases unmatched to any gene: 10. The CDR3 runs 16 residues. CDR3: CASSSKAGANPYEQYF. CDR3 coding DNA: TGTGCCAGCAGCTCTAAAGCGGGGGCTAACCCCTACGAGCAGTACTTC.

The V call is TRBV2, the J call TRBJ2-1, with TRBD2 matching over 7 bases. CDR1 is SNHLY and CDR2 is FYNNEI in the germline V gene. The CDR3 covers 15 residues. V gave up 1 base and J gave up 8 bases; unmatched junction bases: 8. The CDR3 protein is CASSEGGSAKYEQFF. As DNA, the CDR3 is TGTGCCAGCAGTGAAGGCGGGAGCGCCAAGTATGAGCAGTTCTTC. Full variable domain (remainder filled in from reference TRBV2 and TRBJ2-1): EPEVTQTPSHQVTQMGQEVILRCVPISNHLYFYWYRQILGQKVEFLVSFYNNEISEKSEIFDDQFSVERPDGSNFTLKIRSTKLEDSAMYFCASSEGGSAKYEQFFGPGTRLTVL.